This TCR beta chain was identified in a study of T cell changes during pregnancy in multiple sclerosis. CDR3 length equals 16 residues. After removal of 6 bases from V and 0 bases from J, the junction contained 8 bases not matched to a gene. Germline-derived CDR1 and CDR2 are SGHTA and FQGTGA. Libraries were prepared by immunoSEQ multiplex PCR; TCRdb keeps only in-frame clonotypes and omits some of them. This sample carries fewer than 85,000 clones, 85% to 95% of them seen once, and the ten largest clones take 2% to 3%. The V and J genes are TRBV7-3 and TRBJ1-3, with 7 bases lining up with TRBD1. Sample: peripheral blood, taken after pregnancy. The sequence derives from a female donor in good health, enrolled as a control in a pregnancy study. CDR3 sequence (DNA): TGTGCCAGCAGTCCCACAGGGGCGAGCTCTGGAAACACCATATATTTT. As protein: CASSPTGASSGNTIYF. The entire variable domain, with the rest obtained from reference TRBV7-3 and TRBJ1-3, is as follows: GAGVSQTPSNKVTEKGKYVELRCDPISGHTALYWYRQSLGQGPEFLIYFQGTGAADDSGLPNDRFFAVRPEGSVSTLKIQRTERGDSAVYLCASSPTGASSGNTIYFGEGSWLTVV.